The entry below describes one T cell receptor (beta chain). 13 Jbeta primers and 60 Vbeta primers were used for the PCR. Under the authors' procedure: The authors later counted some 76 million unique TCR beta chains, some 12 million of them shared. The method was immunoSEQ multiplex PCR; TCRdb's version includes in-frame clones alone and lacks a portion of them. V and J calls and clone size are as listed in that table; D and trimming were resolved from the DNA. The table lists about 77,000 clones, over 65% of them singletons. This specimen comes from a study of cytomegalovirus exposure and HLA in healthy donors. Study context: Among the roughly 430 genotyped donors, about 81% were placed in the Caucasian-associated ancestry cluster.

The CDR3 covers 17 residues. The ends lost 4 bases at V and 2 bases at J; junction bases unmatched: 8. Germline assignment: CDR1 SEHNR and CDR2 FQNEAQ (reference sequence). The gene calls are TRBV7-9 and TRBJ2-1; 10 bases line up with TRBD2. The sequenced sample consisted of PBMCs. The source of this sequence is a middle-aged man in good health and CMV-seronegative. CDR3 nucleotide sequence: TGTGCCAGCAGCTCCAATCTAGCGGGAGCAACCTACAATGAGCAGTTCTTC. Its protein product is CASSSNLAGATYNEQFF.